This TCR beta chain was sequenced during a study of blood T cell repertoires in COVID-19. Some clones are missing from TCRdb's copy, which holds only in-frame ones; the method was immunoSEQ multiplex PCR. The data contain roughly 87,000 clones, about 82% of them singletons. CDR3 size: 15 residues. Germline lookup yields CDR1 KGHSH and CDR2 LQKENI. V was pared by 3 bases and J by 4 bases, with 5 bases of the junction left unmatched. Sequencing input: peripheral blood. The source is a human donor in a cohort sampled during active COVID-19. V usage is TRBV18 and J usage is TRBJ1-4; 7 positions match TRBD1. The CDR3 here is CASSPTGQFNEKLFF. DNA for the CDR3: TGTGCCAGCTCACCGACGGGACAGTTTAATGAAAAACTGTTTTTT.